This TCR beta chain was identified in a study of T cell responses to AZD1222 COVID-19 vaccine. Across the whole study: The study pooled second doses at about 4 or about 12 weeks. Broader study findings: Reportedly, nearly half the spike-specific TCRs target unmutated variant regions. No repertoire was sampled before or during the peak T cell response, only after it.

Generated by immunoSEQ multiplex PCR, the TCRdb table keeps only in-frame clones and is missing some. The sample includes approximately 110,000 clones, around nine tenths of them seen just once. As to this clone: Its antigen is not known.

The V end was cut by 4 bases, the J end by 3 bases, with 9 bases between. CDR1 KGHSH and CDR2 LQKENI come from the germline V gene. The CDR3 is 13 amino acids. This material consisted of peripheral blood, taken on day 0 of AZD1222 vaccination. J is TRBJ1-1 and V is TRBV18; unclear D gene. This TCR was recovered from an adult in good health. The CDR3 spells CASSRTSDTEAFF. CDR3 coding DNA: TGTGCCAGCTCACGAACAAGTGACACTGAAGCTTTCTTT. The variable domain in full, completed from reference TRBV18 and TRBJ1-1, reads NAGVMQNPRHLVRRRGQEARLRCSPMKGHSHVYWYRQLPEEGLKFMVYLQKENIIDESGMPKERFSAEFPKEGPSILRIQQVVRGDSAAYFCASSRTSDTEAFFGQGTRLTVV.